This T cell receptor (beta chain) was captured in a study of patients and donors after allogeneic stem cell transplantation. Each CDR3 protein gets one entry after TCRdb re-called the RT-PCR reads with MiXCR. The repertoire includes about 960,000 distinct CDR3 sequences, roughly 18% of them detected once, and 5.5% to 6.5% sits in the top ten. The TCR originated in a human donor who was either an allogeneic HSCT recipient or a stem cell or donor lymphocyte infusion donor (not recorded which). It is not recorded whose cells these are; they may come from a transplant donor. Sequencing was carried out using blood, either unsorted or a sorted T cell fraction (not recorded which).

In DNA, the CDR3 is TGTGCCAGCAGTCCGCCTTACTATGGCTACACCTTC. Protein product: CASSPPYYGYTF. J is TRBJ1-2 and V is TRBV6-2 or TRBV6-3, with D hard to call. Germline V CDR1 and CDR2: MNHEY, SVGEGT. Trimming stripped 5 bases from V and 3 bases from J, with 7 bases between. The CDR3 runs 12 residues.